Presented here are 14 T cell receptor beta chains from one specimen sequenced in a study of T cells after yellow fever vaccination. One entry per CDR3 protein results from TCRdb running MiXCR on the 5' RACE reads. The table includes 500,000 to 650,000 distinct CDR3 sequences, about a sixth detected once. The input for sequencing was PBMCs, taken about 5 days after the first yellow fever vaccination. The receptors stem from a man younger than 30 who received the YFV17D yellow fever vaccine.

This clonotype was seen only a few times. The chain links TRBV6-1 to TRBJ2-5; TRBD1 matches at 9 bases. Trimming took 7 bases from V and 1 from J; bases not matched to a gene: 10. Germline assignment: CDR1 MNHNS and CDR2 SASEGT. The CDR3 runs to 16 residues. CDR3 residues: CASTHPRTGAQETQYF. CDR3 DNA sequence: TGTGCCAGCACCCACCCCCGGACAGGGGCCCAAGAGACCCAGTACTTC.

The chain uses TRBV4-3 and TRBJ2-2, with TRBD1 as a possible D gene (6 bases). The germline gives CDR1 LGHNA, CDR2 YSLEER. Trimming removed 2 bases from V and 2 bases from J, with 18 bases in between. This CDR3 comprises 18 residues. CDR3 sequence: CASSQNWVRQDNTGELFF. CDR3 nucleotide sequence: TGCGCCAGCAGCCAAAATTGGGTGAGACAGGATAACACCGGGGAGCTGTTTTTT.

J is TRBJ2-7 and V is TRBV3-1; D call uncertain. This CDR3 has 13 residues. V was shortened by 2 bases and J by 4 bases, with 9 bases between the two germline ends. In germline, CDR1 is LGHDT, CDR2 YNNKEL (reference sequence). Written as DNA, the CDR3 is TGTGCCAGCAGCCAATATCAACAATACGAGCAGTACTTC. Encoded protein: CASSQYQQYEQYF.

The chain links TRBV25-1 to TRBJ1-6; D may be TRBD1 (6 bases). Trimming removed 4 bases from V and 7 bases from J, with 11 bases in between. In germline, CDR1 is MGHDK, CDR2 SYGVNS. This CDR3 region has 14 residues. This CDR3 is CASSAGTINSPLHF. The CDR3 coding sequence is TGTGCCAGCAGTGCCGGGACAATCAATTCACCCCTCCACTTT.

Ten or more counts support this clonotype. The chain recombines TRBV10-3 with TRBJ1-5; D perhaps matches TRBD1 (5 bases). The CDR3 length is 15 residues. V lost 0 bases to trimming and J lost 5 bases, with 11 bases between them. Germline V CDR1 and CDR2: ENHRY, SYGVKD. The CDR3 here is CAISESRGWHQPQHF. Written as DNA, the CDR3 is TGTGCCATCAGTGAGTCAAGGGGTTGGCATCAGCCCCAGCATTTT.

The chain employs TRBV9 and TRBJ2-3, with no clear D. V shed 4 bases and J shed 2 bases, with 14 bases lying between them. The germline CDR1 and CDR2 sequences are SGDLS and YYNGEE. This CDR3 region has 15 residues. The CDR3 is CASSPQAPHTDTQYF. The CDR3 coding sequence is TGTGCCAGCAGCCCCCAGGCCCCACACACAGATACGCAGTATTTT.

The chain is built from TRBV5-4 and TRBJ2-2; 8 bases are a match to TRBD2. CDR1 and CDR2 from the germline V gene are SGHNT and YYREEE (reference sequence). This CDR3 spans 15 amino acids. Unmatched junction bases numbered 5, after V lost 6 bases and J lost 1 base. DNA of the CDR3: TGTGCCAGCAATCTTCGGGGGGGGAACACCGGGGAGCTGTTTTTT. This sequence encodes CASNLRGGNTGELFF.

The chain carries TRBV6-2 or TRBV6-3 and TRBJ2-7; no clear D. The germline V gene has CDR1 MNHEY and CDR2 SVGEGT. With 3 bases removed from V and 5 bases from J, the gap between germline ends came to 11 bases. This CDR3 is built from 13 residues. The CDR3 nucleotides are TGTGCCAGCAGTTATCCCGCAGGTAACGAGCAGTACGTC. Its protein is CASSYPAGNEQYV.

This clonotype was observed a few times. The CDR3 loop reads CSARRLAGEKLFF. CDR3 bases: TGCAGTGCTAGAAGACTTGCCGGGGAAAAACTGTTTTTT. The V call is TRBV20-1, the J call TRBJ1-4; no firm D call. Trimming removed 2 bases from V and 8 bases from J, with 12 bases in between. The germline V gene has CDR1 DFQATT and CDR2 SNEGSKA (reference sequence). This CDR3 has 13 residues.

The chain links TRBV12-3 or TRBV12-4 to TRBJ2-5, with 9 bases that match TRBD1. Unmatched junction bases numbered 9, after V lost 5 bases and J lost 5 bases. The CDR3 runs to 15 residues. CDR3 DNA sequence: TGTGCCAGCAGTCCAACCGGACAGGGGTTGGAGACCCAGTACTTC. Translated: CASSPTGQGLETQYF.

The chain employs TRBV5-1 and TRBJ2-7, with TRBD2 matching 8 bases. Trimming removed 4 bases from V and 0 bases from J; junction bases left unmatched: 6. Germline assignment: CDR1 SGHRS and CDR2 YFSETQ. The CDR3 has 15 residues. CDR3 sequence: CASSGEAGASYEQYF. CDR3 DNA: TGCGCCAGCAGCGGAGAAGCGGGGGCCTCCTACGAGCAGTACTTC.

This CDR3 is CASSLTLDNSDTQYF. The CDR3, as DNA: TGTGCCAGCAGCTTGACCCTCGATAATTCAGATACGCAGTATTTT. The chain joins TRBV7-9 to TRBJ2-3; D is uncertain. Trimming removed 3 bases from V and 4 bases from J, with 14 bases in between. Germline V gene lookup returns CDR1 SEHNR and CDR2 FQNEAQ (reference sequence). The CDR3 is 15 residues long.

The chain links TRBV2 to TRBJ2-7; 7 bases fit TRBD2. Per the germline V gene, CDR1 is SNHLY and CDR2 is FYNNEI. The CDR3 is 15 residues long. After removal of 7 bases from V and 5 bases from J, the junction contained 14 bases not matched to a gene. The CDR3 here is CASNGGTTGFDEQYV. DNA for the CDR3: TGTGCCAGCAATGGCGGGACTACCGGGTTCGACGAGCAGTACGTC.

This clonotype was seen more than once but under ten times. The chain employs TRBV5-4 and TRBJ1-1; D gene uncertain. Germline CDR1 and CDR2: SGHNT and YYREEE (reference sequence). The CDR3 runs 13 residues. Trimming took 3 bases from V and 1 from J, leaving 7 bases between them. The CDR3 nucleotides are TGTGCCAGCAGCTCCGTCGCGAACACTGAAGCTTTCTTT. It encodes CASSSVANTEAFF.